The clone carrying this T cell receptor beta chain came up many times. The antigen remains undetermined. TCRdb fed the RT-PCR reads into MiXCR, producing one record per CDR3 protein. Of about 610,000 distinct CDR3 sequences listed, approximately 15% are singletons. The CDR3 totals 15 residues. CDR1 SGDLS and CDR2 YYNGEE come from the germline V gene. V was pared by 0 bases and J by 2 bases, with 12 bases between. The record originates from a study of response to subunit inactivated influenza vaccine. Findings and caveats of the study: The authors suggested that few new T cells are recruited per seasonal influenza vaccination.

The sequence came from a man between 50 and 59 years old who received an inactivated influenza vaccine. The sequences come from PBMCs from blood, collected roughly 12 days after vaccination. The chain carries TRBV9 and TRBJ2-7; D assignment may be TRBD1 or TRBD2 (6 bases each). CDR3 sequence reads: CASSVGAGEAYEQYF. The CDR3 DNA is TGTGCCAGCAGCGTAGGGGCAGGGGAGGCCTACGAGCAGTACTTC.